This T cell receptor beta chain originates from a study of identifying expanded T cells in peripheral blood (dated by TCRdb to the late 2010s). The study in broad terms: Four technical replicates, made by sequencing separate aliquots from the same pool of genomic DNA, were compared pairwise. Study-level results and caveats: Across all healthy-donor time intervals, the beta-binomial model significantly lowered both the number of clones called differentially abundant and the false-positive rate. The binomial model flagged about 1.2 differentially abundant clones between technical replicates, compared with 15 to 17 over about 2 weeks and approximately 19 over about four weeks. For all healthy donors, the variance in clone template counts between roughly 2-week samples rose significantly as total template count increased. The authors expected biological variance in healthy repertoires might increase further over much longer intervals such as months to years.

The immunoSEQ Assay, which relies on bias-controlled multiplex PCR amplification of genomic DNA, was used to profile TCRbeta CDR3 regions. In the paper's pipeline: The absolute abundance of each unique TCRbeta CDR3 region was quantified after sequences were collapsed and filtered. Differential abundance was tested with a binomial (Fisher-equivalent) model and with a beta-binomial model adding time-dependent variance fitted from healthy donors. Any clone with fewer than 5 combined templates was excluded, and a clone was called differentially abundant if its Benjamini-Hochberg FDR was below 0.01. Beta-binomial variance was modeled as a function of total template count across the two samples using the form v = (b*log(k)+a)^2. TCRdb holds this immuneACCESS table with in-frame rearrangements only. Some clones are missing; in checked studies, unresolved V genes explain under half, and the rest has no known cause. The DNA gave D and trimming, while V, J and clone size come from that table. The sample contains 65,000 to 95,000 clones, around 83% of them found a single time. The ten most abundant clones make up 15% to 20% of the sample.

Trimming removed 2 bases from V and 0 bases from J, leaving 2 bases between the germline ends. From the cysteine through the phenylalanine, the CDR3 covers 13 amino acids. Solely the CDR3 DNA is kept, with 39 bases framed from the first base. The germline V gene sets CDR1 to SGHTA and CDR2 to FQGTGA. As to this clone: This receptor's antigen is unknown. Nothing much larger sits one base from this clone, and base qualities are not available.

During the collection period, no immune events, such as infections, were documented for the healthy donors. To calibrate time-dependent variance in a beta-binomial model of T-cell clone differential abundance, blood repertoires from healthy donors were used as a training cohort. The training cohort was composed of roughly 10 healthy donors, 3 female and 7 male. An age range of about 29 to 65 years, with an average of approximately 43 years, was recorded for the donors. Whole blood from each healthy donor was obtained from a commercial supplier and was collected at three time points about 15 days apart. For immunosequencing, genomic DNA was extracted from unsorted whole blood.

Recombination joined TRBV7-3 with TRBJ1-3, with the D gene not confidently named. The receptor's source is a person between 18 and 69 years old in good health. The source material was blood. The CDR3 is CASSLVSGNTIYF. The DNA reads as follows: TGTGCCAGCAGCTTAGTCTCTGGAAACACCATATATTTT.